This T cell receptor (beta chain) was identified during a study of T cell responses to AZD1222 COVID-19 vaccine. Overall study findings and caveats: Sampled repertoires all dated from after the peak T cell response. Reportedly, nearly half of unique spike TCRs recognized epitopes outside B.1.351/B.1.1.7 mutations. Vaccine-related CD4 TCRs covered spike, predominating at 160-218 and 743-854.

Clones were sequenced by immunoSEQ multiplex PCR, and TCRdb holds only the in-frame ones, with some missing. Among about 120,000 clones listed, approximately 93% were seen once. A note on this clone: No antigen is known for it.

The germline V gene has CDR1 KGHDR and CDR2 SFDVKD. Trimming cost V 4 bases and J 4 bases; bases outside gene matches: 5. The CDR3 is made up of 14 amino acids. The chain uses TRBV24-1 and TRBJ1-2, with 7 bases lining up with TRBD1. This material consisted of peripheral blood, taken on day 0 of AZD1222 vaccination. The receptor's source is an adult in good health. The CDR3 DNA sequence: TGTGCCACCAGTGACCCATCAGGGGGCTATGGCTACACCTTC. Protein product: CATSDPSGGYGYTF.